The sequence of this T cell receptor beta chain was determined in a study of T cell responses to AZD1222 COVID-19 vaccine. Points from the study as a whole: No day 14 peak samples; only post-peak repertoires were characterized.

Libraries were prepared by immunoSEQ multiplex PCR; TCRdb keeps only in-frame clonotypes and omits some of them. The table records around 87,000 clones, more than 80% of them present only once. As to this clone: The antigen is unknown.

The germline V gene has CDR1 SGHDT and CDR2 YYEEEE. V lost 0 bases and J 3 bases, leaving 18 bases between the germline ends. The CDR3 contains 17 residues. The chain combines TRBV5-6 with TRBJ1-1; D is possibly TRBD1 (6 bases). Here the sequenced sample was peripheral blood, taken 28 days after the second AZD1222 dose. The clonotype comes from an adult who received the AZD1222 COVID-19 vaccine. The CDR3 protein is CASSLAGLQGVHTEAFF. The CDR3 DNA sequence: TGTGCCAGCAGCTTGGCCGGTCTACAGGGAGTTCACACTGAAGCTTTCTTT.